This T cell receptor beta chain stems from a study of cytomegalovirus exposure and HLA in healthy donors. Regarding this clone: Its antigen is unknown.

The PCR contained 60 Vbeta and 13 Jbeta primers. As originally analysed: Later, an analysis found approximately 80 million unique TCR beta chains, and 10 million to 11 million of these were shared. The protocol was immunoSEQ multiplex PCR, while the TCRdb copy is restricted to in-frame clones and leaves out a portion. V and J calls and clone size are those listed in that table; D and trimming were worked out from the DNA. The sample lists roughly 100,000 clones, roughly four fifths occurring once. Notes on the study in general: Across HLA loci, a later analysis found differing TCR association rates, with DRB1 most and HLA-C fewest.

The germline V gene encodes CDR1 MDHEN and CDR2 SYDVKM. V was cut by 10 bases and J by 4 bases, with 17 bases left in between. The CDR3 sequence is 13 residues long. Sequenced material: PBMCs. The V gene is TRBV28, the J gene TRBJ2-7, with D maybe TRBD2 (6 bases). The origin of this receptor is a female donor in good health and CMV-seropositive. The CDR3 DNA follows: TGTGCCACCAGCGGGTCCAACCGTTACGAGCAGTACTTC. It specifies CATSGSNRYEQYF. Filled out from reference TRBV28 and TRBJ2-7, the complete variable domain reads DVKVTQSSRYLVKRTGEKVFLECVQDMDHENMFWYRQDPGLGLRLIYFSYDVKMKEKGDIPEGYSVSREKKERFSLILESASTNQTSMYLCATSGSNRYEQYFGPGTRLTVT.